This section outlines one T cell receptor (beta chain) sequence together with its context. Its target is unknown. This specimen belongs to a study of post-analysis software for immune sequencing data. Overall study context: Included among the disease courses, which were recorded for the cohort, were relapsing-remitting, secondary progressive and progressive-relapsing multiple sclerosis. Findings and caveats of the study: TRBV5-6, TRBV5-1 and TRBV20-1 were among four to six TRBV segments more frequent in patients than controls.

Presence of unique molecular identifiers characterized the TCR beta cDNA libraries. TCRdb re-analysed the PCR reads in MiXCR, keeping a single row per CDR3 protein. The top ten hold roughly 13% of the sample, which has roughly 410,000 distinct CDR3 sequences, around 33% seen once. Germline CDR1 reads SNHLY; CDR2 reads FYNNEI. The CDR3 is 14 residues long. With 2 bases removed from V and 5 bases from J, the gap between germline ends came to 10 bases. The sequence was obtained from a girl aged 10 to 17 with multiple sclerosis. The rearrangement joins TRBV2 to TRBJ1-5; the D is unclear. Sample: blood. The CDR3 DNA sequence: TGTGCCAGCAGTGAAAGAAGGGCCCATCAGCCCCAGCATTTT. Protein product: CASSERRAHQPQHF.